This T cell receptor (beta chain) was captured by sequencing in a study of blood T cell repertoires in COVID-19. Overall study: Italy, Spain and the United States were the sources of the convalescent and acute COVID-19 samples.

In the study's own analysis: Quantification of nucleated cells was approximated via reference gene primer amplification. Assay: immunoSEQ multiplex PCR; the TCRdb copy retains only in-frame clones and omits some. That table furnishes V, J and clone size, whereas the DNA furnished D and trimming. This sample carries around 110,000 clones, approximately 86% of them seen once, and the ten largest clones take 4% to 5%. V was pared by 4 bases and J by 3 bases, with 5 bases of the junction left unmatched. The germline V gene encodes CDR1 SGHKS and CDR2 YYEKEE (reference sequence). The CDR3 is 15 residues long.

V is TRBV5-5 and J is TRBJ1-3, with 9 bases fitting TRBD1. The TCR comes from a middle-aged man with acute or convalescent COVID-19. Sequencing used peripheral blood. CDR3 region: CASSPRDRDGNTIYF. CDR3 bases: TGTGCCAGCAGCCCCCGGGACAGGGATGGAAACACCATATATTTT.